Below are 13 T cell receptor beta chains sequenced from a single sample in a study of shared clonotypes between healthy human individuals. Data came from immunoSEQ multiplex PCR; TCRdb stores just in-frame clones and leaves some out. The sample has about 490,000 clones; around 73% are singletons. Sequenced material: PBMCs. The receptors derive from a woman aged 35 to 49 in good health. Some clones in this sample may be carry-over from other donors' samples.

The chain uses TRBV5-6 and TRBJ2-1, with TRBD2 matching over 7 bases. The J segment lost 0 bases and the V segment lost 4 bases, leaving 10 bases of the junction unmatched. The germline CDR1 and CDR2 sequences are SGHDT and YYEEEE. The CDR3 consists of 17 residues. CDR3 protein: CASSPSGLAGSYNEQFF. As DNA, the CDR3 is TGTGCCAGCAGCCCCTCCGGATTAGCGGGCTCCTACAATGAGCAGTTCTTC.

The J gene is TRBJ2-1, the V gene TRBV7-9; 12 nucleotides align to TRBD2. Germline-derived CDR1 and CDR2 are SEHNR and FQNEAQ (reference sequence). Trimming removed 1 base from V and 12 bases from J; junction bases left unmatched: 13. The CDR3 length is 17 residues. CDR3: CASSLGTLAGGGLGQFF. The CDR3 DNA follows: TGTGCCAGCAGCTTAGGGACCCTAGCGGGGGGGGGACTCGGGCAGTTCTTC. The whole variable domain, remainder taken from reference TRBV7-9 and TRBJ2-1, is DTGVSQNPRHKITKRGQNVTFRCDPISEHNRLYWYRQTLGQGPEFLTYFQNEAQLEKSRLLSDRFSAERPKGSFSTLEIQRTEQGDSAMYLCASSLGTLAGGGLGQFFGPGTRLTVL.

V and J are TRBV5-6 and TRBJ1-1; a possible D gene is TRBD1 (5 bases). In germline, CDR1 is SGHDT, CDR2 YYEEEE. This CDR3 contains 14 residues. V lost 2 bases and J 10 bases, leaving 18 bases between the germline ends. The CDR3 DNA is TGTGCCAGCAGCTTTTATTCGGGACCGCCCGGAGCTTTCTTT. It yields the protein CASSFYSGPPGAFF.

J is TRBJ2-7 and V is TRBV4-3; 9 nucleotides match TRBD1. This CDR3 comprises 15 residues. Germline V gives CDR1 LGHNA, CDR2 YSLEER. The junction had 3 bases not matched to a gene; V was cut back by 3 bases and J by 0 bases. CDR3 in amino acids: CASSQGTGSSYEQYF. The CDR3 nucleotides read TGCGCCAGCAGCCAGGGGACAGGGAGCTCCTACGAGCAGTACTTC.

V gene TRBV19 combines with J gene TRBJ2-1; TRBD2 matches 14 bases. Germline V gene lookup returns CDR1 LNHDA and CDR2 SQIVND (reference sequence). The V segment lost 4 bases and the J segment 4 bases; nucleotides outside the gene matches: 6. The CDR3 sequence is 17 residues long. CDR3 loop: CASSTPRLAGGYNEQFF. The CDR3 region has the DNA TGTGCCAGTAGTACCCCTAGACTAGCGGGGGGGTACAATGAGCAGTTCTTC. The variable domain in full, with the rest retrieved from reference TRBV19 and TRBJ2-1, is DGGITQSPKYLFRKEGQNVTLSCEQNLNHDAMYWYRQDPGQGLRLIYYSQIVNDFQKGDIAEGYSVSREKKESFPLTVTSAQKNPTAFYLCASSTPRLAGGYNEQFFGPGTRLTVL.

The CDR3 spells CSLVRDTSTDTQYF. For the CDR3, the DNA is TGCAGCTTGGTACGTGACACCAGCACAGATACGCAGTATTTT. The chain couples TRBV29-1 to TRBJ2-3; D call uncertain. The CDR3 has 14 amino acids. The V end lost 8 bases, the J end lost 0 bases, and 15 bases lay between the germline ends. Germline V gives CDR1 SQVTM, CDR2 ANQGSEA.

This clone was counted only a few times. V and J are TRBV28 and TRBJ2-5; no firm D call. Trimming removed 3 bases at V and 2 bases at J, with 7 bases between. Germline CDR1 reads MDHEN; CDR2 reads SYDVKM. The CDR3 is 13 amino acids. The CDR3 bases are TGTGCCAGCAGTTTCGAGAGACAAGAGACCCAGTACTTC. This translates into CASSFERQETQYF.

The rearrangement uses TRBV7-3 and TRBJ2-2; TRBD2 agrees at 8 bases. The J segment lost 1 base and the V segment lost 2 bases, leaving 0 bases of the junction unmatched. CDR1 and CDR2 (germline): SGHTA, FQGTGA. The length of the CDR3 is 15 residues. This CDR3 is CASSLAGGNTGELFF. Here the CDR3 DNA reads TGTGCCAGCAGCTTAGCGGGAGGGAACACCGGGGAGCTGTTTTTT.

The chain carries TRBV6-5 and TRBJ1-1; perhaps TRBD1 as D (5 bases). The V end lost 4 bases, the J end lost 0 bases, and 12 bases lay between the germline ends. Germline V gene data show CDR1 as MNHEY and CDR2 as SVGAGI. The CDR3 contains 15 residues. Written as DNA, the CDR3 is TGTGCCAGCAGTTCTCCGGCGGGGGTGAACACTGAAGCTTTCTTT. Its translation is CASSSPAGVNTEAFF.

This clone has only a few counts. This chain connects TRBV30 to TRBJ1-1; D remains ambiguous. Germline V gene data show CDR1 as GTSNPN and CDR2 as SVGIG (reference sequence). The CDR3 is 13 amino acids. The V end lost 2 bases, the J end lost 0 bases, and 7 bases lay between the germline ends. The CDR3 nucleotides read TGTGCCTGGAGTAGCGCCTTGAACACTGAAGCTTTCTTT. Its translation is CAWSSALNTEAFF.

This clone showed up just a few times. V and J are TRBV2 and TRBJ2-5; 8 bases are a match to TRBD1. The V gene end was trimmed by 3 bases and the J gene end by 2 bases; junction bases not matched to a gene: 5. CDR3 length equals 15 residues. Germline CDR1 is SNHLY and CDR2 is FYNNEI. CDR3 coding DNA: TGTGCCAGCAGTGATCGGGGACAGGCTCAAGAGACCCAGTACTTC. The encoded protein is CASSDRGQAQETQYF.

CDR3 DNA: TGTGCCAGCAGTTACGGACAGGGGCTGAACACTGAAGCTTTCTTT. Translation gives CASSYGQGLNTEAFF. The chain has TRBV6-5 and TRBJ1-1; 9 bases match TRBD1. V lost 2 bases to trimming and J lost 0 bases; unmatched junction nucleotides: 1. CDR1 MNHEY and CDR2 SVGAGI come from the germline V gene. The CDR3 has 15 residues.

The rearrangement uses TRBV5-1 and TRBJ2-7, with a possible D match to TRBD2 (5 bases). V was trimmed by 0 bases and J by 3 bases, leaving 13 bases between them. The CDR3 runs to 15 residues. Looked up from germline, CDR1 is SGHRS and CDR2 is YFSETQ. DNA of the CDR3: TGCGCCAGCAGCTTGGCGACGGGAATATACTACGAGCAGTACTTC. Its protein is CASSLATGIYYEQYF.